This T cell receptor (beta chain) was captured by sequencing in a study of T cell responses to AZD1222 COVID-19 vaccine. In regard to this clone: Its antigen is still unknown.

The CDR3 runs to 15 residues. The germline CDR1 and CDR2 sequences are MNHEY and SVGAGI. V lost 2 bases and J lost 1; bases outside the gene matches: 4. The table came from immunoSEQ multiplex PCR; TCRdb's copy has only in-frame clones and leaves some out. The sample lists about 190,000 clones; just over 90% were seen once. Study outcomes and limitations: Reports indicate that nearly half of spike-specific TCRs are directed at unmutated variant regions. Clonal diversity may have been underestimated in mostly white British donors. Only a handful of AZD1222 recipients tested seropositive at baseline.

The chain carries TRBV6-5 and TRBJ1-1, with 7 positions matching TRBD1. The material sequenced was peripheral blood, taken on day 0 of AZD1222 vaccination. This sequence was found in an adult in good health. CDR3 residues: CASSYRGQTNTEAFF. The CDR3 region has the DNA TGTGCCAGCAGTTACAGGGGACAGACGAACACTGAAGCTTTCTTT.